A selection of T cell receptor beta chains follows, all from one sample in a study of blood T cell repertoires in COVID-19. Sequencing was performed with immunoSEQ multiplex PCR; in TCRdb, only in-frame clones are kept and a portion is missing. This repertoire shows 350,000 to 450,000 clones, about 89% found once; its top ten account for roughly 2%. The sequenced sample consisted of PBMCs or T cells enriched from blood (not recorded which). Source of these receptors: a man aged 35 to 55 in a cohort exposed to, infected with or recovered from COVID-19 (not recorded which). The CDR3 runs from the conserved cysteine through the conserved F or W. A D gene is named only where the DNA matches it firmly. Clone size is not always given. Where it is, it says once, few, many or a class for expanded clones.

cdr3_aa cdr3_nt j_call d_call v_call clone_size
CASFTLGYNEQFF TGTGCCAGCTTTACTCTCGGCTACAATGAGCAGTTCTTC TRBJ2-1 . TRBV28 .
CAISGSTGAHEQYF TGTGCCATCAGCGGATCTACAGGGGCCCACGAGCAGTACTTC TRBJ2-7 TRBD1 TRBV10-3 .
CASSSTNPGQGGYGYTF TGTGCCAGCAGTTCAACTAACCCGGGACAGGGGGGCTATGGCTACACCTTC TRBJ1-2 TRBD1 TRBV28 .
CSARDLREQYF TGCAGTGCTAGAGATCTCCGCGAGCAGTACTTC TRBJ2-7 . TRBV20-1 .
CASSESASGTDTQYF TGCGCCAGCAGTGAGTCAGCCTCAGGGACAGATACGCAGTATTTT TRBJ2-3 . TRBV10-1 .
CASREREGEKLFF TGTGCCAGCAGGGAAAGGGAGGGGGAAAAACTGTTTTTT TRBJ1-4 . TRBV2 few
CAWSPIGLTGNTIYF TGTGCCTGGAGTCCAATTGGACTTACAGGAAACACCATATATTTT TRBJ1-3 . TRBV30 .
CASSQAWGPGELFF TGTGCCAGCAGCCAAGCTTGGGGGCCCGGGGAGCTGTTTTTT TRBJ2-2 . TRBV3-1/TRBV3-2 .
CASSAFGYNEQFF TGTGCCAGCAGCGCCTTCGGCTACAATGAGCAGTTCTTC TRBJ2-1 . TRBV3-1/TRBV3-2 .
CASLPASANSYEQYF TGTGCCAGCCTCCCGGCCAGCGCCAACTCCTACGAGCAGTACTTC TRBJ2-7 . TRBV28 .
CASGRHTSGTSAYEQYF TGTGCTAGTGGTCGCCACACTTCCGGGACATCTGCCTACGAGCAGTACTTC TRBJ2-7 . TRBV12-5 .
CASSLDDRLSNQPQHF TGTGCCAGCAGCTTAGACGACAGGCTAAGCAATCAGCCCCAGCATTTT TRBJ1-5 . TRBV5-5 .
CASSDRGNTEAFF TGTGCCAGCAGTGACAGGGGGAACACTGAAGCTTTCTTT TRBJ1-1 . TRBV6-4 .
CASSVGPGRGNQPQHF TGTGCCAGCAGTGTAGGCCCTGGCAGGGGTAATCAGCCCCAGCATTTT TRBJ1-5 . TRBV6-1 .
CATTGGHQPQHF TGTGCCACCACAGGGGGCCATCAGCCCCAGCATTTT TRBJ1-5 TRBD1 TRBV28 .
CASSLLAGNGEQYF TGTGCCAGCAGTTTGCTAGCGGGAAATGGCGAGCAGTACTTC TRBJ2-7 TRBD2 TRBV28 .
CASSFRDRVYEQYF TGTGCCAGCAGTTTCAGGGACAGGGTCTACGAGCAGTACTTC TRBJ2-7 TRBD1 TRBV28 .
CASSLWEGDGYTF TGTGCCAGCAGCTTATGGGAGGGCGATGGCTACACCTTC TRBJ1-2 . TRBV7-2 .
CASRLETGGYEKLFF TGTGCCAGCAGATTAGAGACAGGGGGGTATGAAAAACTGTTTTTT TRBJ1-4 TRBD1 TRBV2 .
CASRELAGVSYEQYF TGTGCCAGCAGGGAACTAGCGGGCGTCTCCTACGAGCAGTACTTC TRBJ2-7 TRBD2 TRBV2 .
CASSLGPSGRAGDEQYF TGTGCCAGCAGCTTAGGGCCTAGCGGGAGAGCAGGGGACGAGCAGTACTTC TRBJ2-7 TRBD2 TRBV7-2 .
CASSQDLERQETQYF TGTGCCAGCAGCCAAGATCTAGAAAGGCAAGAGACCCAGTACTTC TRBJ2-5 . TRBV3-1/TRBV3-2 .
CASSLGWRLAGTAYEQYF TGTGCCAGCAGCTTAGGATGGCGACTAGCGGGTACAGCCTACGAGCAGTACTTC TRBJ2-7 TRBD2 TRBV7-2 .
CASRQSNQPQHF TGTGCCAGCCGACAGTCAAATCAGCCCCAGCATTTT TRBJ1-5 . TRBV28 .
CASSSSGTGGYEQYF TGTGCCAGCTCATCTTCCGGGACAGGAGGCTACGAGCAGTACTTC TRBJ2-7 TRBD1 TRBV18 .
CASSWETSGRVYNEQFF TGCGCCAGCAGCTGGGAGACTAGCGGGAGGGTGTACAATGAGCAGTTCTTC TRBJ2-1 TRBD2 TRBV5-1 .
CAIKQGAGSYNEQFF TGTGCCATCAAGCAGGGGGCTGGTTCCTACAATGAGCAGTTCTTC TRBJ2-1 TRBD1 TRBV10-3 once